This T cell receptor beta chain was observed in a study of cytomegalovirus exposure and HLA in healthy donors (dated by TCRdb to the late 2010s). With respect to the entire study: In an earlier analysis of fewer than 750 of the donors, approximately 300 Gb of sequence data and just under 120 million unique TCR beta sequences from about 190 million T cells were reported. Of the 300 to 400 genotyped donors, over 70% fell in the genetic ancestry cluster associated with self-reported Caucasian donors. Several DR-DQ haplotypes were handled as single units for association and clustering because linkage in the cohort was strong. In a later genetic analysis, genome-wide SNP genotypes for about three fifths of the roughly 670 donors were used, and that subset was treated as a discovery cohort. HLA typing covered class I and class II loci at four-digit resolution. In a later analysis, previously published TCR beta repertoires from 666 donors were re-analyzed and high-resolution HLA genotyping was added so that TCR occurrence patterns could be studied. Typing coverage varied by locus: about 629-630 donors for A, B, C, DRB1 and DQB1; approximately 560 for DQA1; nearly 610 for DPA1; around 450 for DPB1. To decide whether each TCR beta V gene segment behaved as functional or pseudogenic, an earlier analysis of 587 of the donors relied on high-throughput TCR beta sequencing. The aim of the study was to test whether cataloging public T cell receptors could identify signatures of past pathogen exposure. On average, roughly 250,000 unique TCR beta nucleotide sequences were sequenced per donor among more than 350 genotyped donors of the cohort, with around 19% of those sequences being non-productive. Along with the approximately 650-subject first cohort, a separate validation cohort of some 130 different subjects was used. The study combined high-throughput TCR immunosequencing, statistical association of individual TCRs with disease status, and machine learning to predict cytomegalovirus infection status. The study used immunosequencing to profile the T cell repertoires of 666 subjects and linked those repertoires to cytomegalovirus serostatus. Rather than using new phenotypic data, the later analysis identified candidate immune exposures from TCR beta sequences and from how often those sequences occurred across donors. An early release that covered roughly 600 HLA-typed donors contained approximately 300 gigabases of sequencing data and 80 million or so unique TCR sequences. Donor age, sex, ethnicity and CMV serostatus were compiled alongside the repertoire data. All discovery cohort repertoires had been generated using a single sequencing platform.

The germline V gene encodes CDR1 SQVTM and CDR2 ANQGSEA. V and J are truncated by 5 bases and 2 bases respectively, leaving an intervening sequence of 13 bases. The CDR3 covers 15 residues, taking in both the cysteine and the phenylalanine. Only the CDR3 DNA is retained, 45 bases long and in frame from the first base. With respect to this clone: Its specific antigen is unknown. Base qualities were left out, and no much larger clone turns up one base away.

General study outcomes and caveats: Correlated functional status among segregating V segments might reflect linkage disequilibrium, but an unknown experimental factor could not be ruled out. Only TCR beta chains were sequenced in this cohort, and the absence of alpha or paired-chain data limited detectable features. Some 16 rarely observed V segments, including chromosome 9 orphons, were excluded from the earlier analysis of almost 600 of the donors because counts were too low. The 87-base-pair reads could not distinguish some IMGT-functional V segments, including TRBV6-2 and TRBV6-3, so those segments were excluded. Most TCR sequences were seen in very few donors, while some public TCRs were found in many individuals. Broadly in line with IMGT annotations, most TCR beta V segments showed up in productive rearrangements about 90% or about 30% of the time in an earlier analysis of some 590 of the donors. V-gene and J-gene trimming of TCR beta chains was associated with a missense DCLRE1C variant in a later genetic analysis, and the association was replicated in an independent cohort. A few of the identified cytomegalovirus-associated TCR beta chains were confirmed in vitro to be specific for cytomegalovirus antigens. Presence/absence analyses assumed roughly uniform sequencing depth across donors, an assumption that may not hold. The study gave a list of under 200 TCR beta chains associated with cytomegalovirus. Assigning TCR associations to individual alleles was difficult when HLA alleles, especially DR and DQ, strongly co-occurred. In a later genetic analysis, fewer N-insertions in productive TCRs were reported among donors in an Asian-associated ancestry cluster than the 666-donor mean. A cluster of highly shared sequence variants was judged likely to represent a technical artifact of the sequencing pipeline. A further reported finding was that TCR beta sequences accurately predicted the HLA-A and HLA-B alleles for most subjects in the first cohort. In a later analysis, the rate of TCR association differed among HLA loci, with DRB1 alleles having the most associated TCRs and HLA-C alleles having the fewest. A later analysis found that HLA-associated TCR beta chains were more clonally expanded and had lower generation probabilities than equally common non-associated chains. Cytomegalovirus status was reported to be diagnosed by the classifier with high specificity and sensitivity in both the original and validation cohorts. In a later analysis, several top co-occurrence clusters were reported to appear linked to parvovirus B19, influenza, CMV and Epstein-Barr virus. Immune exposure information for the cohort was limited to CMV serostatus. Because some donors lacked HLA typing at each locus, the association tests relied only on the typed subset. In a later analysis, most CMV-associated TCR beta chains were found to appear HLA-restricted, with HLA associations seemingly driven largely by CMV exposure. It was suggested by the authors that the approach could potentially be generalized to other disease states and immunological phenotypes. A later analysis associated 17,000 or so TCR beta sequences with specific HLA alleles at a false discovery rate of 0.05.

In total, more than 500 healthy bone marrow donors made up the cohort. Cohort members were all nominally healthy when sampled, although unrecorded immune exposures were likely present. The donor tested CMV seronegative and was one of the 352 seronegative cohort members. Every donor gave a peripheral blood sample, and the peripheral blood mononuclear cells from that sample were used for TCR beta sequencing. Genomic DNA extraction from the blood cell samples was performed with the Qiagen DNeasy Blood Extraction Kit. The library came from the immunoSEQ multiplex PCR assay. For the multiplex PCR, a mixture combining 60 forward primers for TCR Vbeta segments and 13 reverse primers for TCR Jbeta segments was used. A multiplex PCR assay on genomic DNA amplified the CDR3 region of rearranged TCR beta genes. On the Illumina HiSeq System, the amplified TCR beta libraries were sequenced as 87-base-pair reads. The authors' analysis ran thus. In a later analysis, tens of millions of unique TCR beta chains were counted across the 690 or so repertoires, and about 9.9 million of these chains were shared by at least two donors. Raw reads were error-corrected and collapsed into unique sequences by a nearest-neighbor algorithm in which closely related sequences were merged to remove PCR and sequencing errors. Alignment of CDR3 sequences to IMGT reference sequences was used to assign V, D and J gene segments. For a sequence to be retained, at least a six-nucleotide match to both a V gene segment and a J gene segment was required. Rearrangements were classified as productive when the CDR3 lacked stop codons and remained in frame with V and J, and all other rearrangements were classified as non-productive. CDR3 was defined according to IMGT convention as the region running from the second conserved V-encoded cysteine to the conserved J-encoded phenylalanine. Sequences without an unambiguous match to a single V gene segment were excluded from the earlier analysis of 450 to 650 of the donors. An earlier analysis of over 450 of the donors classified V segments as functional when productive rearrangements were above 56.7% and as segregating when the standard deviation between donors was above 5%. A statistical classification framework was developed to diagnose cytomegalovirus status using the catalog of TCR beta chain sequences. In a later analysis, TCR nucleotide sequences were compared against IMGT/GENE-DB human TR gene sequences so that V and J genes could be assigned. A later analysis assigned CDR3 sequences and most-parsimonious VDJ recombination scenarios with the TCRdist pipeline. In a later analysis, each TCR beta chain was defined by its CDR3 amino acid sequence together with its V-gene family, and reads lacking a unique V-gene family were excluded. In a later analysis, nearly 600 highly shared, low-generation-probability nucleotide sequences were removed to address suspected cross-contamination and a sequencing artifact. For each public chain, a later analysis derived a clonal expansion index from normalized ranks of inferred template counts within each repertoire. In a later analysis, generation probabilities were computed using a VDJ recombination model fitted to out-of-frame rearrangements, and the results were checked against IGoR. In a later analysis, TCR-TCR, TCR-HLA and TCR-CMV co-occurrence was scored with hypergeometric tests, and a repertoire-size bias correction was applied to TCR pairs. A later analysis estimated false discovery rates by permuting HLA or CMV assignments 20 times. A later analysis grouped co-occurring TCRs with DBSCAN, adding TCRdist sequence similarity when clustering within HLA-allele-positive subsets. Repertoires with fewer than 30,000 or more than 120,000 public chains, plus five repertoires with anomalous nucleotide sharing, were excluded from co-occurrence clustering. The table was pulled from immuneACCESS by TCRdb, which kept in-frame rearrangements only. Such tables lose some clones; where checked, under half of the loss comes from unresolved V genes, and the rest has no known cause. V and J calls and clone size come straight from that table; D and trimming were deduced from the DNA. The sample profile shows 200,000 or so clones; about nine tenths of them were found once. Over 1% of the sample belongs to the ten largest clones.

Recombination joined TRBV29-1 with TRBJ2-6, with a weak D call of TRBD1 (6 bases match). This sequence originates from a man aged 25-45 years in good health and CMV-seronegative. The specimen sequenced was PBMCs. CDR3 sequence: CSVQIRGPGANVLTF. DNA sequence: TGCAGCGTTCAGATCAGGGGCCCTGGGGCCAACGTCCTGACTTTC.